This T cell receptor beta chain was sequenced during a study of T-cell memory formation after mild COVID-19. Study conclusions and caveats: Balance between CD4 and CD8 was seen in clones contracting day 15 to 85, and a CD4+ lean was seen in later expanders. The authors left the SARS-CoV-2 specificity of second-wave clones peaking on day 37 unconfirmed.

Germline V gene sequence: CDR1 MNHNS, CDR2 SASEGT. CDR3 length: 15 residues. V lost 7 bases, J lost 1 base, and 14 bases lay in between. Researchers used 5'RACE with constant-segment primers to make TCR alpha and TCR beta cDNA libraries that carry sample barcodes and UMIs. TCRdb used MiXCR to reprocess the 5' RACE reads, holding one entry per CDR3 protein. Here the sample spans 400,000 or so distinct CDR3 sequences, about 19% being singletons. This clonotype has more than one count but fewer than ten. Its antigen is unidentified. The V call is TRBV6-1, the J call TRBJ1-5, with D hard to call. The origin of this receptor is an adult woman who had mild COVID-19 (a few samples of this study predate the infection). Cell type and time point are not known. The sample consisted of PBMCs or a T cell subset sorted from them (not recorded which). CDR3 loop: CASKTPWQSNQPQHF. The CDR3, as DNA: TGTGCCAGCAAAACACCCTGGCAGAGCAATCAGCCCCAGCATTTT.